The 21 T cell receptor beta chains given below trace back to one sample, sequenced in a study of T-cell reconstitution after alpha-beta-depleted transplantation in children. Library preparation (for TCRbeta) was performed with unique molecular identifiers. TCRdb fed the PCR reads into MiXCR, producing one record per CDR3 protein. Here the sample spans about 350,000 distinct CDR3 sequences, about 14% being singletons. The sequenced sample was PBMCs, obtained from the stem cell graft. These receptors originate from a human donor who donated a stem cell graft to a child with Fanconi anemia.

This clonotype was found many times. This chain connects TRBV5-1 to TRBJ2-1; 11 positions match TRBD1. This CDR3 comprises 15 residues. V dropped 4 bases and J dropped 7; count of bases not matched to a gene: 7. Germline lookup yields CDR1 SGHRS and CDR2 YFSETQ. The chain's CDR3 is CASSPAGTGGNEQFF. The CDR3 coding sequence is TGCGCCAGCAGCCCCGCCGGGACAGGGGGAAATGAGCAGTTCTTC.

This clonotype has only a few counts. V gene TRBV7-8 combines with J gene TRBJ2-7; the D is unclear. CDR3 length: 14 residues. Germline V CDR1 and CDR2: SGHVS, FQNEAQ. Trimming removed 5 bases at V and 3 bases at J, with 14 bases between. The CDR3 loop is CASSRAHRDYEQYF. DNA of the CDR3: TGTGCCAGCAGCCGTGCACACAGAGACTACGAGCAGTACTTC. Looking up the rest from reference TRBV7-8 and TRBJ2-7 gives the full variable domain: GAGVSQSPRYKVAKRGQDVALRCDPISGHVSLFWYQQALGQGPEFLTYFQNEAQLDKSGLPSDRFFAERPEGSVSTLKIQRTQQEDSAVYLCASSRAHRDYEQYFGPGTRLTVT.

This clonotype was picked up a small number of times. This chain connects TRBV29-1 to TRBJ2-3; a weak D match, TRBD2 (6 bases). This CDR3 has 14 residues. The germline V gene has CDR1 SQVTM and CDR2 ANQGSEA. The V end lost 7 bases, the J end lost 5 bases, and 19 bases lay between the germline ends. The CDR3 sequence is CSATGTQNRDTQYF. DNA of the CDR3: TGCAGCGCCACCGGGACTCAGAACCGAGATACGCAGTATTTT.

This clonotype occurred many times. This rearrangement joins TRBV28 to TRBJ2-3; 12 positions match TRBD2. V lost 6 bases and J lost 0; bases outside the gene matches: 7. From germline, CDR1 is MDHEN and CDR2 SYDVKM. This CDR3 contains 17 residues. CDR3 sequence reads: CASSPRLAGESTDTQYF. For the CDR3, the DNA is TGTGCCAGCAGCCCGAGACTAGCGGGAGAGAGCACAGATACGCAGTATTTT.

V usage is TRBV7-9 and J usage is TRBJ2-1; D unclear. This CDR3 is built from 13 residues. The V gene lost 5 bases and the J gene lost 5 bases, with 10 bases spanning the gap. CDR1 is SEHNR, CDR2 FQNEAQ, per germline (reference sequence). CDR3 loop: CASSNGPNNEQFF. CDR3 nucleotide sequence: TGTGCCAGCAGCAACGGCCCAAACAATGAGCAGTTCTTC.

The genes are TRBV2 and TRBJ2-6; D call uncertain. Germline V gene sequence: CDR1 SNHLY, CDR2 FYNNEI. This CDR3 contains 15 residues. V was trimmed by 6 bases and J by 2 bases, leaving 11 bases between them. Written as DNA, the CDR3 is TGTGCCAGCAGACCTACTGGAGCTGGGGCCAACGTCCTGACTTTC. Translating it yields CASRPTGAGANVLTF.

This clonotype was observed many times. The chain recombines TRBV10-3 with TRBJ2-1; no clear D gene. Trimming stripped 3 bases from V and 0 bases from J, with 9 bases between. This CDR3 has 15 amino acids. Germline assignment: CDR1 ENHRY and CDR2 SYGVKD. The CDR3 DNA sequence: TGTGCCATCAGTGACAGTAAAAGCTCCTACAATGAGCAGTTCTTC. Its protein is CAISDSKSSYNEQFF.

This chain connects TRBV20-1 to TRBJ2-1; TRBD2 agrees at 11 bases. J gave up 8 bases and V 6 bases, and 9 bases lay outside the gene matches. CDR3 length: 14 amino acids. CDR1 is DFQATT, CDR2 SNEGSKA, per germline (reference sequence). CDR3 amino acids: CSARLAGSRDEQFF. For the CDR3, the DNA is TGCAGTGCACGACTAGCGGGGTCCCGGGATGAGCAGTTCTTC.

The chain recombines TRBV4-3 with TRBJ2-7; 8 bases map to TRBD1. Germline V gene data show CDR1 as LGHNA and CDR2 as YSLEER. The V and J ends lost 0 bases and 2 bases, in that order; junction bases with no gene match: 9. The CDR3 length is 17 residues. CDR3 nucleotides: TGCGCCAGCAGCCAAGATTCCCGGACAGGGAAGACCTACGAGCAGTACTTC. It specifies CASSQDSRTGKTYEQYF.

This sequence joins TRBV6-2 or TRBV6-3 and TRBJ1-2; D not resolved. The germline CDR1 and CDR2 sequences are MNHEY and SVGEGT. There are 13 residues in the CDR3. Trimming stripped 0 bases from V and 4 bases from J, with 6 bases between. In nucleotides, the CDR3 is TGTGCCAGCAGTTACTCACGGGTCTATGGCTACACCTTC. The encoded protein is CASSYSRVYGYTF.

This clonotype appeared once. The rearrangement joins TRBV18 to TRBJ2-2; 7 bases are shared with TRBD2. V lost 3 bases and J lost 0; bases outside the gene matches: 7. This CDR3 contains 17 residues. Per the germline V gene, CDR1 is KGHSH and CDR2 is LQKENI. CDR3 in DNA: TGTGCCAGCTCACCGACGGGCGGGGGAACGAACACCGGGGAGCTGTTTTTT. Translated, it gives CASSPTGGGTNTGELFF.

This clonotype was counted ten times or more. The gene calls are TRBV29-1 and TRBJ2-3; D uncertain. Germline V lookup: CDR1 SQVTM, CDR2 ANQGSEA. The V gene lost 4 bases and the J gene lost 6 bases, with 11 bases spanning the gap. The CDR3 spans 12 residues. This CDR3 is CSVALGQDTQYF. CDR3 DNA: TGCAGCGTTGCACTCGGTCAGGATACGCAGTATTTT.

A few counts support this clonotype. DNA for the CDR3: TGTGCCAGCAGTGACAGTTCTAGCACAGATACGCAGTATTTT. Amino acid sequence: CASSDSSSTDTQYF. The chain recombines TRBV2 with TRBJ2-3; no definite D call. The CDR3 extends over 14 amino acids. Between the trimmed V and J ends, which lost 3 bases and 0 bases, there was a span of 7 bases. Germline-derived CDR1 and CDR2 are SNHLY and FYNNEI.

In this sample, this clonotype turned up many times. CDR3 nucleotides: TGTGCCAGCAGCGTTAGCGGGCGGATCGATACGCAGTATTTT. Amino acids: CASSVSGRIDTQYF. The rearrangement uses TRBV5-5 and TRBJ2-3; 7 nucleotides line up with TRBD2. With V trimmed by 4 bases and J by 6 bases, 8 bases remained unmatched. Germline V lookup: CDR1 SGHKS, CDR2 YYEKEE (reference sequence). This CDR3 is 14 amino acids long.

The genes are TRBV3-1 and TRBJ2-5, with a possible D match to TRBD2 (6 bases). Germline CDR1 and CDR2: LGHDT and YNNKEL (reference sequence). This CDR3 spans 14 amino acids. V was cut by 6 bases and J by 1 base, with 12 bases left in between. The CDR3 is CASSPTGVQETQYF. Written as DNA, the CDR3 is TGTGCCAGCAGTCCGACGGGGGTCCAAGAGACCCAGTACTTC.

This clonotype was observed a handful of times. This chain links TRBV6-1 with TRBJ1-1, with D possibly being TRBD1 (6 bases). The V gene lost 7 bases and the J gene lost 1 base, with 13 bases spanning the gap. This CDR3 is built from 14 residues. The germline gives CDR1 MNHNS, CDR2 SASEGT. The CDR3 loop is CASIGGIQNTEAFF. The CDR3, as DNA: TGTGCCAGCATAGGGGGGATCCAGAACACTGAAGCTTTCTTT.

The chain links TRBV7-2 to TRBJ1-2; unclear D gene. Looked up from germline, CDR1 is SGHTA and CDR2 is FQGNSA. V was shortened by 3 bases and J by 10 bases, with 15 bases between the two germline ends. CDR3 size: 13 residues. CDR3 DNA sequence: TGTGCCAGCAGCTTCTATTCCGACCCAGACTACACCTTC. Protein: CASSFYSDPDYTF. The whole variable domain, filled in from reference TRBV7-2 and TRBJ1-2, reads GAGVSQSPSNKVTEKGKDVELRCDPISGHTALYWYRQSLGQGLEFLIYFQGNSAPDKSGLPSDRFSAERTGGSVSTLTIQRTQQEDSAVYLCASSFYSDPDYTFGSGTRLTVV.

This clonotype appeared many times. The chain employs TRBV20-1 and TRBJ1-3, with TRBD1 matching 10 bases. V shed 1 base, J shed 6 bases, and the junction held 3 bases outside the gene matches. Germline-derived CDR1 and CDR2 are DFQATT and SNEGSKA (reference sequence). The CDR3 spans 14 residues. CDR3 residues: CSARVGTGENTIYF. The CDR3 DNA reads as TGCAGTGCTAGAGTGGGGACAGGGGAAAACACCATATATTTT.

The rearrangement links TRBV12-3 or TRBV12-4 to TRBJ2-7; no reliable D call. This CDR3 is 14 amino acids long. Trimming pared 6 bases from V and 3 bases from J, leaving 15 bases between. CDR3 sequence: CASRADLTHYEQYF. DNA for the CDR3: TGTGCCAGCAGAGCAGATTTAACGCACTACGAGCAGTACTTC.

The J gene is TRBJ2-1, the V gene TRBV6-5; D is possibly TRBD2 (6 bases). This CDR3 spans 15 amino acids. V was pared by 2 bases and J by 2 bases, with 10 bases between. In germline, CDR1 is MNHEY, CDR2 SVGAGI. In DNA, the CDR3 is TGTGCCAGCAGTTACGGGGGGACGACCTACAATGAGCAGTTCTTC. It encodes CASSYGGTTYNEQFF.

Many counts were recorded for this clonotype. The rearrangement links TRBV11-2 to TRBJ1-2; 8 nucleotides agree with TRBD1. The germline V gene encodes CDR1 SGHAT and CDR2 FQNNGV. Unmatched junction bases numbered 14, after V lost 5 bases and J lost 6 bases. This CDR3 is 16 amino acids long. The CDR3 nucleotides are TGTGCCAGCAGCCCCTTAAACAGGGGGAGGTTGAATGGCTACACCTTC. Residues: CASSPLNRGRLNGYTF.